This T cell receptor (beta chain) came from a study of blood T cell repertoires in COVID-19. The overall study: Both acute and convalescent COVID-19 samples were obtained from the United States, Italy and Spain. From T cells, B-cell-depleted T cells, or PBMCs came the material, which was cDNA or gDNA.

The CDR3 loop spans 13 amino acids. CDR1 is MDHEN, CDR2 SYDVKM, per germline. Deletions cut 4 bases from V and 1 base from J, with 5 bases between. As handled by the study authors: Estimation of nucleated cell counts was performed using reference gene primer amplification. The table came from immunoSEQ multiplex PCR; TCRdb's copy has only in-frame clones and leaves some out. That table furnishes V, J and clone size, whereas the DNA furnished D and trimming. The sample holds about 220,000 clones, roughly 82% seen once. The sequencing input was peripheral blood. The V and J genes are TRBV28 and TRBJ1-5; D is unresolved. The TCR originated in an older woman with acute or convalescent COVID-19. The CDR3 spells CASSSTSNQPQHF. For the CDR3, the DNA is TGTGCCAGCAGTTCAACAAGCAATCAGCCCCAGCATTTT.